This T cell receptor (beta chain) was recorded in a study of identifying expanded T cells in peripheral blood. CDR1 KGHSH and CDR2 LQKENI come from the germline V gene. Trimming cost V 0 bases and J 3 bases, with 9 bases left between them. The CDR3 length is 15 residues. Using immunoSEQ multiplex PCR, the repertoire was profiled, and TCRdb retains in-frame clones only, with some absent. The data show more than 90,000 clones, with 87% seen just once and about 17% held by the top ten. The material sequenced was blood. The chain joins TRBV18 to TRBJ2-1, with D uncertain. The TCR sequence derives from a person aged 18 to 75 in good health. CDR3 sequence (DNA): TGTGCCAGCTCACCACCGGGTCAGAACTACAATGAGCAGTTCTTC. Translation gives CASSPPGQNYNEQFF.